Listed below are T cell receptor beta chains from one sample, sequenced in a study of blood T cell repertoires in COVID-19. Only in-frame clones appear in the TCRdb table, and some are missing; sequencing was by immunoSEQ multiplex PCR. The sample shows about 43,000 clones, roughly 90% of them seen only once. The sequenced sample was peripheral blood. The source is a man between 60 and 75 years old with active COVID-19. Both conserved end residues are part of each CDR3. A D gene is named only where the DNA matches it firmly. The size of a clone is reported for some rows only, either as once, few or many, or as a class for expanded clones.

TRBV28	NA	TRBJ2-2	NA	TGTGCCAGCAGTCCCACTTTGCCACAAGACTACAACACCGGGGAGCTGTTTTTT	CASSPTLPQDYNTGELFF
TRBV7-2	TRBD2	TRBJ2-7	NA	TGTGCCAGCAGCTTAGCGGGACTACCCTACGAGCAGTACTTC	CASSLAGLPYEQYF
TRBV6-2/TRBV6-3	NA	TRBJ2-5	NA	TGTGCCAGCAGCATTATGGACCTCGCGACAGTGAAAGAGACCCAGTACTTC	CASSIMDLATVKETQYF
TRBV3-1/TRBV3-2	NA	TRBJ2-5	NA	TGTGCCAGCAGCCAAGATCGGGGTCGGACCCAGTACTTC	CASSQDRGRTQYF
TRBV19	NA	TRBJ1-5	NA	TGTGCCAGTAGTAATAGGGCAGGGTTACTCGGAAAGCCCCAGCATTTT	CASSNRAGLLGKPQHF
TRBV6-5	TRBD1	TRBJ2-7	NA	TGTGCCAGCAGTTACCTCACGACAGGGGCCGAGCAGTACTTC	CASSYLTTGAEQYF
TRBV2	NA	TRBJ1-1	NA	TGTGCCAGCAGTCTCCAGTGGTCAGCTTTCTTT	CASSLQWSAFF
TRBV5-4	TRBD1	TRBJ1-1	few	TGTGCCAGCAGCCCTGGAGACAGGGGAACTGAAGCTTTCTTT	CASSPGDRGTEAFF
TRBV10-2	TRBD1	TRBJ1-5	NA	TGCGCCAGCCGACAGGGGGTAAGCAATCAGCCCCAGCATTTT	CASRQGVSNQPQHF
TRBV10-1	NA	TRBJ2-7	few	TGCGCCAGCAGTGAGTCAACACCTCCCTACGAGCAGTACTTC	CASSESTPPYEQYF
TRBV2	TRBD2	TRBJ2-3	NA	TGTGCCAGCAGTGAATTGGGACTAGCGGGAGGTGGGGATACGCAGTATTTT	CASSELGLAGGGDTQYF
TRBV2	TRBD1	TRBJ1-1	NA	TGTGCCAGCAGCAACCAGGGGGCGGGCGCTGAAGCTTTCTTT	CASSNQGAGAEAFF
TRBV10-3	NA	TRBJ1-6	few	TGTGCCATCAGTCCCAATGGGCAGAATTCACCCCTCCACTTT	CAISPNGQNSPLHF
TRBV9	NA	TRBJ2-7	NA	TGTGCCAGCAGCGTCACGAGGCAGTTCCAAGTAACCTACGAGCAGTACTTC	CASSVTRQFQVTYEQYF
TRBV19	NA	TRBJ1-2	NA	TGTGCCAGTAGGAAACAGGGTCCTGGAATCGGCGGCTACACCTTC	CASRKQGPGIGGYTF
TRBV28	NA	TRBJ1-2	NA	TGTGCCAGCAGTCCCCGAACAGGCCTTATTAACTATGGCTACACCTTC	CASSPRTGLINYGYTF
TRBV19	TRBD2	TRBJ2-1	NA	TGTGCCAGTAGCAGAGAGAGGCGGGAGAGGTTCTTC	CASSRERRERFF
TRBV19	NA	TRBJ1-1	NA	TGTGCCAGTCAACAGGGTTGGACTGAAGCTTTCTTT	CASQQGWTEAFF
TRBV27	NA	TRBJ2-1	NA	TGTGCCAGCAGCCTTTACAATGAGCAGTTCTTC	CASSLYNEQFF
TRBV7-9	NA	TRBJ1-1	NA	TGTGCCAGCAGGGGAGAGAGAATGAACACTGAAGCTTTCTTT	CASRGERMNTEAFF
TRBV27	NA	TRBJ1-1	NA	TGTGCCAGCAGTCCCTACCCCGGACAGAACACTGAAGCTTTCTTT	CASSPYPGQNTEAFF
TRBV18	NA	TRBJ2-1	NA	TGTGCCAGCTCGTCAAATTTTAATAGCAATGAGCAGTTCTTC	CASSSNFNSNEQFF
TRBV29-1	NA	TRBJ2-3	once	TGCAGCGTTGACGGCGGGGCCAAGGGCACAGATACGCAGTATTTT	CSVDGGAKGTDTQYF
TRBV28	TRBD1	TRBJ1-2	NA	TGTGCCAGCAGTGGACAGGGCTATGGCTACACCTTC	CASSGQGYGYTF
TRBV6-6	TRBD1	TRBJ1-4	NA	TGTGCCAGCAACGCCCGACAGGGAGCTAATGAAAAACTGTTTTTT	CASNARQGANEKLFF
TRBV2	TRBD1	TRBJ2-3	NA	TGTGCCTCCCAGCCCCGGACAGGGACAGATACGCAGTATTTT	CASQPRTGTDTQYF
TRBV24-1	NA	TRBJ1-1	NA	TGTGCCACCAATCTCGGTTTCTTT	CATNLGFF
TRBV7-6	TRBD2	TRBJ2-3	NA	TGTGCCAGCAGCTTTGGCGGGAGCCTCACAGATACGCAGTATTTT	CASSFGGSLTDTQYF
TRBV30	TRBD1	TRBJ1-2	few	TGTGCCTGGAGCGACAGGGGGCCCCTTAACTATGGCTACACCTTC	CAWSDRGPLNYGYTF
TRBV7-2	TRBD2	TRBJ2-1	NA	TGTGCCAGCAGCTCGGGACTAGCGGGACTTGAGCAGTTCTTC	CASSSGLAGLEQFF
TRBV5-6	TRBD1	TRBJ2-7	NA	TGTGCCAGCAGCTTCGCACGACAGGGTTTGGGTGAGCAGTACTTC	CASSFARQGLGEQYF
TRBV3-1/TRBV3-2	NA	TRBJ1-2	NA	TGTGCCAGCAGCCCTTACTCGACATCCTCCGCCGGCTACACCTTC	CASSPYSTSSAGYTF
TRBV15	TRBD2	TRBJ2-1	few	TGTGCCACCAGCAGTTTGACTAGCGGGACATACAATGAGCAGTTCTTC	CATSSLTSGTYNEQFF
TRBV24-1	NA	TRBJ1-6	few	TGTGCCACCAGTGATTGCTCCGGGGGAGGGAGCTCCTATAATTCACCCCTCCACTTT	CATSDCSGGGSSYNSPLHF
TRBV4-1	TRBD2	TRBJ2-5	NA	TGCGCCAGCAGCCAAAGCGGGAGTGGAGAGACCCAGTACTTC	CASSQSGSGETQYF
TRBV5-5	TRBD2	TRBJ2-2	NA	TGTGCCAGCAGCTTAGAACTAGCGGGAGGCGGGGAGCTGTTTTTT	CASSLELAGGGELFF
TRBV9	NA	TRBJ2-3	NA	TGTGCCAGCAGCGAACAGGTCACAGATACGCAGTATTTT	CASSEQVTDTQYF
TRBV5-1	TRBD2	TRBJ2-7	once	TGCGCCAGCAGCTTAACCACCGGGACTAGCGGGACCAACGAGCAGTACTTC	CASSLTTGTSGTNEQYF
TRBV25-1	TRBD1	TRBJ2-3	NA	TGTGCCAGCAGATCTCCGGGACAGGGGGCCGCAGATACGCAGTATTTT	CASRSPGQGAADTQYF
TRBV28	TRBD2	TRBJ2-7	NA	TGTGCCAGCATAAGTGGGACTAGCGGGCACCTCCACTACGAGCAGTACTTC	CASISGTSGHLHYEQYF
TRBV7-3	NA	TRBJ1-1	NA	TGTGCCAGCAGCTTGCAGGGGTCGATGAACACTGAAGCTTTCTTT	CASSLQGSMNTEAFF
TRBV30	NA	TRBJ1-5	NA	TGTGCCTGGAACGCGGATAGCAATCAGCCCCAGCATTTT	CAWNADSNQPQHF
TRBV25-1	TRBD1	TRBJ2-7	NA	TGTGCCCGCTTAGGGACAGCACGGTCGGATGAGCAGTACTTC	CARLGTARSDEQYF
TRBV7-2	TRBD2	TRBJ2-1	NA	TGTGCCAGCAGCTTGTCTAGCGGGGGTAACGGCAATGAGCAGTTCTTC	CASSLSSGGNGNEQFF
TRBV6-1	NA	TRBJ2-2	NA	TGTGCCAGCAGTGAAGCCAGCGGAAACACCGGGGAGCTATTTTTT	CASSEASGNTGELFF
TRBV19	TRBD1	TRBJ2-1	NA	TGTGCCAGTAGTTTTAACAGGGGGCATGAGCAGTTCTTC	CASSFNRGHEQFF
TRBV6-2/TRBV6-3	NA	TRBJ2-1	once	TGTGCCAGCAGCCAACTTCCGAATTTGTACAATGAGCAGTTCTTC	CASSQLPNLYNEQFF
TRBV19	NA	TRBJ2-6	NA	TGTGCCAGTATCCCCGGGAAACCCACGGGAGGGGCCAACGTCCTGACTTTC	CASIPGKPTGGANVLTF
TRBV4-1	TRBD1	TRBJ2-2	once	TGCGCCAGCAGCCACCGCCCCCCGGGACAGGAGAACACCGGGGAGCTGTTTTTT	CASSHRPPGQENTGELFF
TRBV2	NA	TRBJ1-3	NA	TGTGCCAGCAGTGGACAGTCCTCTGGAAACACCATATATTTT	CASSGQSSGNTIYF
TRBV5-6	TRBD2	TRBJ2-1	NA	TGTGCCAGCAGCCTTCGGACTAGCGGGAGAGGTAATGAGCAGTTCTTC	CASSLRTSGRGNEQFF
TRBV7-2	NA	TRBJ1-2	NA	TGTGCCAGCAGCTTAGTCGTATTGAACTATGGCTACACCTTC	CASSLVVLNYGYTF
TRBV5-1	TRBD1	TRBJ1-1	NA	TGCGCCAGCAGAGGTGACAGGGGGTCCTGGAACACTGAAGCTTTCTTT	CASRGDRGSWNTEAFF
TRBV10-1	TRBD2	TRBJ2-2	NA	TGCGCCAGCAGTGCAAGGCTAGCGGGAGAATTTCTCGCCGGGGAACTGTTTTTT	CASSARLAGEFLAGELFF
TRBV4-3	NA	TRBJ1-1	few	TGCGCCAGCAGCCAAGAAATTGGCGCAGGGTACACTGAAGCTTTCTTT	CASSQEIGAGYTEAFF